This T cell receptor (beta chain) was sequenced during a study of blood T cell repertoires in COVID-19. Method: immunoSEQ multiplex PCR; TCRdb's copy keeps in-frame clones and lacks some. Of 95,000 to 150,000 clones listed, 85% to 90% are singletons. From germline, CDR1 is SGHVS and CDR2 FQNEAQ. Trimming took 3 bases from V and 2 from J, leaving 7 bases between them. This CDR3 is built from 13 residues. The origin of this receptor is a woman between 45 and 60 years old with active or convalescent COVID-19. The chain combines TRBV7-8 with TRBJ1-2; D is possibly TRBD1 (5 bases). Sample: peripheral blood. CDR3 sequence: CASSFNRNYGYTF. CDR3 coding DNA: TGTGCCAGCAGCTTCAACAGGAACTATGGCTACACCTTC.